The 31 T cell receptor beta chains in this list originate from one sample, sequenced in a study of blood T cell repertoires in COVID-19. Repertoires were generated with immunoSEQ multiplex PCR, while TCRdb's copy carries only in-frame clones and drops some. The table records some 500,000 clones, about 89% of them present only once. The source material was peripheral blood. Every receptor here comes from a woman between 45 and 65 years old with COVID-19, enrolled during active disease.

The J gene is TRBJ1-2, the V gene TRBV11-2; 9 bases align to TRBD1. This CDR3 comprises 13 residues. Unmatched junction bases numbered 6, after V lost 5 bases and J lost 8 bases. Germline V CDR1 and CDR2: SGHAT, FQNNGV. CDR3 nucleotides: TGTGCCAGCAGCCGGGGACAGGGATACGGCTACACCTTC. Its protein product is CASSRGQGYGYTF.

The rearrangement uses TRBV9 and TRBJ2-7; no reliable D call. Trimming removed 0 bases at V and 4 bases at J, with 8 bases between. Germline V lookup: CDR1 SGDLS, CDR2 YYNGEE. The CDR3 has 13 amino acids. This CDR3 is CASSVGVRYEQYF. The DNA for the CDR3 is TGTGCCAGCAGCGTAGGAGTGAGATACGAGCAGTACTTC.

The chain recombines TRBV2 with TRBJ2-1; 10 nucleotides match TRBD2. This CDR3 contains 15 residues. Germline CDR1 and CDR2: SNHLY and FYNNEI. With V trimmed by 6 bases and J by 2 bases, 4 bases remained unmatched. The CDR3 protein is CASRLLAGTYNEQFF. The CDR3 region has the DNA TGTGCCAGCAGACTACTAGCGGGGACCTACAATGAGCAGTTCTTC.

V is TRBV5-6 and J is TRBJ1-2, with D unresolved. V gave up 1 base and J gave up 8 bases, with 9 bases separating them. Germline CDR1 SGHDT, CDR2 YYEEEE. This CDR3 is 12 amino acids long. The CDR3 reads CASSLTLIGYTF. The DNA for the CDR3 is TGTGCCAGCAGCTTGACCCTAATAGGCTACACCTTC.

The gene calls are TRBV19 and TRBJ2-1, with TRBD2 identical over 10 bases. The trim removed 1 base at V and 0 bases at J, leaving 12 bases unmatched. CDR1 is LNHDA and CDR2 is SQIVND in the germline V gene (reference sequence). The CDR3 covers 20 residues. CDR3 region: CASSIASGGALPSSYNEQFF. The CDR3 region has the DNA TGTGCCAGTAGTATAGCCAGCGGGGGGGCTTTACCCAGCTCCTACAATGAGCAGTTCTTC.

This clone was seen a handful of times. This chain uses TRBV5-4 with TRBJ1-5; TRBD1 is a possible D gene (6 bases). The V and J ends lost 8 bases and 6 bases respectively, with 15 bases between them. CDR3 size: 13 residues. CDR1 SGHNT and CDR2 YYREEE come from the germline V gene (reference sequence). The CDR3 protein is CASPPRGGQPQHF. CDR3 DNA: TGTGCCAGTCCACCCAGAGGGGGTCAGCCCCAGCATTTT.

This chain joins TRBV30 and TRBJ1-2; D unclear. Per the germline V gene, CDR1 is GTSNPN and CDR2 is SVGIG (reference sequence). V lost 0 bases and J lost 0, with 14 bases in between. The CDR3 runs 16 residues. The DNA of the CDR3 is TGTGCCTGGAGTGTCGGGAGTCTGGGGACTAACTATGGCTACACCTTC. Residues: CAWSVGSLGTNYGYTF.

The chain is built from TRBV20-1 and TRBJ1-1; D unclear. The V end was cut by 3 bases, the J end by 1 base, with 12 bases between. Germline CDR1 DFQATT, CDR2 SNEGSKA (reference sequence). This CDR3 has 14 residues. The chain's CDR3 is CSASSAARNTEAFF. DNA of the CDR3: TGCAGTGCTAGTTCTGCCGCCAGGAACACTGAAGCTTTCTTT.

This clone was observed once. The chain is built from TRBV4-1 and TRBJ2-7, with 7 bases identical to TRBD2. The CDR3 is 16 residues long. V lost 0 bases to trimming and J lost 0 bases; unmatched junction nucleotides: 5. CDR1 is MGHRA and CDR2 is YSYEKL in the germline V gene. The DNA for the CDR3 is TGCGCCAGCAGCCAAGATAGTCGCGGGAGCTCCTACGAGCAGTACTTC. Translated: CASSQDSRGSSYEQYF.

The chain combines TRBV21-1 with TRBJ1-2. TRBV21-1 is a documented pseudogene. CDR3 length: 15 residues. DNA for the CDR3: TGTGCCAGCAGCCCCCGTGGGAGTTCTAACTATGGCTACACCTTC. The encoded protein is CASSPRGSSNYGYTF.

About this clone itself: Other nucleotide sequences from this sample produce the same CDR3. This chain links TRBV5-1 with TRBJ1-1, with a possible D match to TRBD1 (5 bases). The germline V gene has CDR1 SGHRS and CDR2 YFSETQ. The CDR3 consists of 12 residues. The V end lost 5 bases, the J end lost 4 bases, and 9 bases lay between the germline ends. As DNA, the CDR3 is TGCGCCAGCAGTCTTCAGGGCACTGAAGCTTTCTTT. The encoded protein is CASSLQGTEAFF. Full variable domain (remainder filled in from reference TRBV5-1 and TRBJ1-1): KAGVTQTPRYLIKTRGQQVTLSCSPISGHRSVSWYQQTPGQGLQFLFEYFSETQRNKGNFPGRFSGRQFSNSRSEMNVSTLELGDSALYLCASSLQGTEAFFGQGTRLTVV.

As DNA, the CDR3 is TGCGCCAGCAGCTTGATCGGGGGAGGAGGTGAAGCTTTCTTT. Translated: CASSLIGGGGEAFF. The chain links TRBV5-1 to TRBJ1-1, with D tentatively TRBD1 (5 bases). Germline V gives CDR1 SGHRS, CDR2 YFSETQ. Trimming left V 1 base short and J 7 bases short, with 14 bases between. The CDR3 is made up of 14 amino acids.

The chain employs TRBV14 and TRBJ1-4; no firm D call. Trimming took off 4 bases at V and 8 bases at J, with 14 bases between the two ends. The CDR3 spans 14 residues. The germline CDR1 and CDR2 sequences are SGHDN and FVKESK. CDR3 amino acids: CASSRALGGEKLFF. CDR3 sequence (DNA): TGTGCCAGCAGCCGCGCCCTCGGAGGAGAAAAACTGTTTTTT.

This clone occurred once. The V and J genes are TRBV30 and TRBJ2-6; D is perhaps TRBD2 (6 bases). This CDR3 region has 14 residues. V lost 6 bases and J 0 bases, leaving 9 bases between the germline ends. CDR1 is GTSNPN and CDR2 is SVGIG in the germline V gene (reference sequence). CDR3 nucleotides: TGTGCCTGCCGGAGGGGCTCTGGGGCCAACGTCCTGACTTTC. It codes for CACRRGSGANVLTF.

This chain uses TRBV7-2 with TRBJ1-1; D is ambiguous. The length of the CDR3 is 14 residues. The V gene lost 4 bases and the J gene lost 5 bases, with 14 bases spanning the gap. CDR1 is SGHTA, CDR2 FQGNSA, per germline. CDR3 amino acids: CASSSPGRPTEAFF. In DNA form, the CDR3 reads TGTGCCAGCAGCTCGCCGGGTCGTCCGACTGAAGCTTTCTTT.

This sequence joins TRBV10-3 and TRBJ2-7; D is unclear. The CDR3 is 15 amino acids. Per the germline V gene, CDR1 is ENHRY and CDR2 is SYGVKD. V was trimmed by 3 bases and J by 2 bases, leaving 14 bases between them. The chain's CDR3 is CAISDAAGSTYEQYF. The CDR3 bases are TGTGCCATCAGTGACGCCGCCGGGTCCACCTACGAGCAGTACTTC.

This chain connects TRBV11-2 to TRBJ1-2; TRBD1 aligns across 8 bases. The ends lost 5 bases at V and 4 bases at J; junction bases unmatched: 6. Germline V gene data show CDR1 as SGHAT and CDR2 as FQNNGV. This CDR3 has 14 amino acids. The CDR3 nucleotides read TGTGCCAGCAGCCGGGGACAGGACGCCTATGGCTACACCTTC. This sequence encodes CASSRGQDAYGYTF.

The V call is TRBV27, the J call TRBJ1-1; D is unresolved. CDR3 length: 14 amino acids. Germline V gene sequence: CDR1 MNHEY, CDR2 SMNVEV (reference sequence). With 6 bases removed from V and 0 bases from J, the gap between germline ends came to 11 bases. CDR3 region: CASRSPGMNTEAFF. CDR3 in DNA: TGTGCCAGCAGGTCCCCGGGGATGAACACTGAAGCTTTCTTT.

This chain joins TRBV3-1 (or the pseudogene TRBV3-2) and TRBJ1-1; TRBD1 matches at 10 bases. Germline V CDR1 and CDR2: LGHDT, YNNKEL (reference sequence). J was trimmed by 0 bases and V by 4 bases; bases with no gene match: 8. This CDR3 is 17 amino acids long. The chain's CDR3 is CASSPDEGQGVNTEAFF. Written as DNA, the CDR3 is TGTGCCAGCAGCCCCGACGAAGGACAGGGGGTGAACACTGAAGCTTTCTTT.

J is TRBJ2-7 and V is TRBV5-1, with a weak D call TRBD1 (5 bases). The CDR3 sequence is 13 residues long. The V end was cut by 5 bases, the J end by 5 bases, with 14 bases between. CDR1 and CDR2 from the germline V gene are SGHRS and YFSETQ. The CDR3, as DNA: TGCGCCAGCAGTTTTAACCAGGGTAACGAGCAGTACTTC. It is translated as CASSFNQGNEQYF.

This clone was observed once. This chain connects TRBV9 to TRBJ1-1, with D possibly matching TRBD1 (5 bases). V was clipped by 1 base and J by 5 bases, with 9 bases between them. Germline V gene sequence: CDR1 SGDLS, CDR2 YYNGEE. This CDR3 contains 13 residues. CDR3 region: CASSVTSGTEAFF. The CDR3 DNA reads as TGTGCCAGCAGCGTAACGTCAGGGACTGAAGCTTTCTTT.

This chain uses TRBV30 with TRBJ1-2; maybe TRBD1 (5 bases). The CDR3 consists of 13 residues. Per germline, CDR1 GTSNPN and CDR2 SVGIG (reference sequence). The V and J ends lost 2 bases and 8 bases respectively, with 15 bases between them. The CDR3 loop reads CAWSLTARGGYTF. The DNA for the CDR3 is TGTGCCTGGAGTTTGACAGCGAGAGGCGGCTACACCTTC.

The chain is built from TRBV9 and TRBJ2-2; no definite D call. The CDR3 spans 11 residues. Germline V gives CDR1 SGDLS, CDR2 YYNGEE. Deletions cut 5 bases from V and 7 bases from J, with 6 bases between. CDR3 amino acids: CASRANGELFF. CDR3 DNA: TGTGCCAGCAGGGCAAACGGGGAGCTGTTTTTT.

The V call is TRBV9, the J call TRBJ1-2; 7 bases are shared with TRBD1. This CDR3 region has 15 residues. The germline gives CDR1 SGDLS, CDR2 YYNGEE. V lost 4 bases to trimming and J lost 5 bases; unmatched junction nucleotides: 11. As DNA, the CDR3 is TGTGCCAGCAGCCCCCGGACAGGTGACTATTATGGCTACACCTTC. Amino acids: CASSPRTGDYYGYTF.

This clone showed up just a few times. V and J are TRBV5-6 and TRBJ2-7, with D hard to call. The CDR3 is made up of 13 amino acids. Between the trimmed V and J ends, which lost 0 bases and 3 bases, there was a span of 7 bases. The germline gives CDR1 SGHDT, CDR2 YYEEEE. The CDR3 sequence is CASSLGSRYEQYF. CDR3 nucleotides: TGTGCCAGCAGCTTGGGTTCGCGCTACGAGCAGTACTTC.

This clone was counted once. The chain joins TRBV30 to TRBJ2-2, with D possibly TRBD2 on 6 matching bases. The CDR3 length is 13 residues. Germline values: CDR1 GTSNPN, CDR2 SVGIG (reference sequence). The V gene lost 8 bases and the J gene lost 7 bases, with 17 bases spanning the gap. This CDR3 is CARDSGMIGELFF. In nucleotides, the CDR3 is TGTGCCAGGGACTCCGGGATGATCGGGGAGCTGTTTTTT.

V and J are TRBV24-1 and TRBJ2-3; 10 bases fit TRBD2. Germline loops: CDR1 KGHDR, CDR2 SFDVKD. This CDR3 spans 14 amino acids. V lost 6 bases, J lost 6 bases, and 5 bases stayed unmatched. DNA of the CDR3: TGTGCCACCAGTAGCGGGGGGGCCTGGGATACGCAGTATTTT. Its protein is CATSSGGAWDTQYF.

The chain employs TRBV6-4 and TRBJ1-5; no firm D call. The germline V gene encodes CDR1 MRHNA and CDR2 SNTAGT. This CDR3 is 12 amino acids long. Between the trimmed V and J ends, which lost 6 bases and 7 bases, there was a span of 10 bases. DNA of the CDR3: TGTGCCAGCAGGGTCGAGATACAGCCCCAGCATTTT. This codes for CASRVEIQPQHF.

The J gene is TRBJ2-5, the V gene TRBV5-5; the match to TRBD2 covers 8 bases. CDR3 size: 14 residues. The germline gives CDR1 SGHKS, CDR2 YYEKEE (reference sequence). Trimming cost V 3 bases and J 7 bases; bases outside gene matches: 8. The CDR3 DNA reads TGTGCCAGCAGCTCATCTCGGGAGGGAGGGACCCAGTACTTC. Translating it yields CASSSSREGGTQYF.

The V call is TRBV6-1, the J call TRBJ2-3, with D unresolved. Germline-derived CDR1 and CDR2 are MNHNS and SASEGT. This CDR3 spans 12 amino acids. The germline V and J ends were trimmed by 2 bases and 10 bases, with 10 bases remaining between them. CDR3 DNA sequence: TGTGCCAGCAGTGAACCCACGGTGTCGCAGTATTTT. Amino acids: CASSEPTVSQYF.

V gene TRBV7-9 combines with J gene TRBJ2-1, with 8 bases fitting TRBD2. V shed 6 bases, J shed 4 bases, and the junction held 2 bases outside the gene matches. In germline, CDR1 is SEHNR, CDR2 FQNEAQ (reference sequence). CDR3 length: 13 amino acids. CDR3: CASRRGAYNEQFF. DNA for the CDR3: TGTGCCAGCAGGCGGGGGGCTTACAATGAGCAGTTCTTC.